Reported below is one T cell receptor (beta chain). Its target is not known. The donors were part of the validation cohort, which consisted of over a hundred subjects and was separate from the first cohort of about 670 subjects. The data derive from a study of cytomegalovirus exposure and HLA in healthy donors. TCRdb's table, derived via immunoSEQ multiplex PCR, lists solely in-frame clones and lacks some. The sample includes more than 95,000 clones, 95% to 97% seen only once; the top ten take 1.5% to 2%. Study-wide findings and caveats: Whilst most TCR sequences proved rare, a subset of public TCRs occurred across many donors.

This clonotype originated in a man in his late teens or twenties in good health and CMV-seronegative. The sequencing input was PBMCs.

The DNA for the CDR3 is TGTGCCAGCGTTAGACTAGCGGGAGACCCAACGGAGACAGATACGCAGTATTTT. Translating it yields CASVRLAGDPTETDTQYF. The V and J genes are TRBV27 and TRBJ2-3, with 12 bases matching TRBD2. The CDR3 runs 18 residues. V shed 8 bases, J shed 3 bases, and the junction held 15 bases outside the gene matches. CDR1 is MNHEY and CDR2 is SMNVEV in the germline V gene (reference sequence).